The clone carrying this T cell receptor beta chain was detected a few times. Antigen unknown. The data were obtained in a study of circulating and synovial CD4+ cells in juvenile arthritis. Samples derive from patients with active juvenile idiopathic arthritis. Clones were read by immunoSEQ multiplex PCR, and TCRdb kept only the in-frame ones, dropping some. This table has some 15,000 clones, 65% to 85% appearing once. Trimming left V 7 bases short and J 1 base short, with 4 bases between. The CDR3 runs 10 residues. Germline CDR1 SQVTM, CDR2 ANQGSEA. Study-level findings and limits: CPL and bulk CD4 samples differed at least tenfold in T cell genomes. Some such blood samples were as oligoclonal as synovium.

Sequencing was carried out using CD4+ T cells from synovial fluid. The source of this sequence is a human patient with juvenile idiopathic arthritis. Some clones in this sample may be carry-over from other donors' samples. The rearrangement uses TRBV29-1 and TRBJ1-1; D gene uncertain. The CDR3 is CSAQNTEAFF. DNA of the CDR3: TGCAGCGCCCAGAACACTGAAGCTTTCTTT.